The T cell receptor beta chain described here comes from a study of T cell responses to AZD1222 COVID-19 vaccine. Across the study: Both about-4-week and about-12-week second-dose recipients were combined.

Sequenced by immunoSEQ multiplex PCR; TCRdb stores in-frame clones only, minus some. The profile shows more than 95,000 clones, over 90% of them singletons. The receptor was isolated from an adult in good health. The sequencing used peripheral blood, collected on day 0 of AZD1222 vaccination.

The CDR3 reads CSVGDRVYGYTF. DNA of the CDR3: TGCAGCGTTGGAGACAGGGTCTATGGCTACACCTTC. J is TRBJ1-2 and V is TRBV29-1, with 7 nucleotides matching TRBD1. Trimming cost V 4 bases and J 4 bases; bases outside gene matches: 3. The CDR3 length is 12 residues. Germline V gives CDR1 SQVTM, CDR2 ANQGSEA.